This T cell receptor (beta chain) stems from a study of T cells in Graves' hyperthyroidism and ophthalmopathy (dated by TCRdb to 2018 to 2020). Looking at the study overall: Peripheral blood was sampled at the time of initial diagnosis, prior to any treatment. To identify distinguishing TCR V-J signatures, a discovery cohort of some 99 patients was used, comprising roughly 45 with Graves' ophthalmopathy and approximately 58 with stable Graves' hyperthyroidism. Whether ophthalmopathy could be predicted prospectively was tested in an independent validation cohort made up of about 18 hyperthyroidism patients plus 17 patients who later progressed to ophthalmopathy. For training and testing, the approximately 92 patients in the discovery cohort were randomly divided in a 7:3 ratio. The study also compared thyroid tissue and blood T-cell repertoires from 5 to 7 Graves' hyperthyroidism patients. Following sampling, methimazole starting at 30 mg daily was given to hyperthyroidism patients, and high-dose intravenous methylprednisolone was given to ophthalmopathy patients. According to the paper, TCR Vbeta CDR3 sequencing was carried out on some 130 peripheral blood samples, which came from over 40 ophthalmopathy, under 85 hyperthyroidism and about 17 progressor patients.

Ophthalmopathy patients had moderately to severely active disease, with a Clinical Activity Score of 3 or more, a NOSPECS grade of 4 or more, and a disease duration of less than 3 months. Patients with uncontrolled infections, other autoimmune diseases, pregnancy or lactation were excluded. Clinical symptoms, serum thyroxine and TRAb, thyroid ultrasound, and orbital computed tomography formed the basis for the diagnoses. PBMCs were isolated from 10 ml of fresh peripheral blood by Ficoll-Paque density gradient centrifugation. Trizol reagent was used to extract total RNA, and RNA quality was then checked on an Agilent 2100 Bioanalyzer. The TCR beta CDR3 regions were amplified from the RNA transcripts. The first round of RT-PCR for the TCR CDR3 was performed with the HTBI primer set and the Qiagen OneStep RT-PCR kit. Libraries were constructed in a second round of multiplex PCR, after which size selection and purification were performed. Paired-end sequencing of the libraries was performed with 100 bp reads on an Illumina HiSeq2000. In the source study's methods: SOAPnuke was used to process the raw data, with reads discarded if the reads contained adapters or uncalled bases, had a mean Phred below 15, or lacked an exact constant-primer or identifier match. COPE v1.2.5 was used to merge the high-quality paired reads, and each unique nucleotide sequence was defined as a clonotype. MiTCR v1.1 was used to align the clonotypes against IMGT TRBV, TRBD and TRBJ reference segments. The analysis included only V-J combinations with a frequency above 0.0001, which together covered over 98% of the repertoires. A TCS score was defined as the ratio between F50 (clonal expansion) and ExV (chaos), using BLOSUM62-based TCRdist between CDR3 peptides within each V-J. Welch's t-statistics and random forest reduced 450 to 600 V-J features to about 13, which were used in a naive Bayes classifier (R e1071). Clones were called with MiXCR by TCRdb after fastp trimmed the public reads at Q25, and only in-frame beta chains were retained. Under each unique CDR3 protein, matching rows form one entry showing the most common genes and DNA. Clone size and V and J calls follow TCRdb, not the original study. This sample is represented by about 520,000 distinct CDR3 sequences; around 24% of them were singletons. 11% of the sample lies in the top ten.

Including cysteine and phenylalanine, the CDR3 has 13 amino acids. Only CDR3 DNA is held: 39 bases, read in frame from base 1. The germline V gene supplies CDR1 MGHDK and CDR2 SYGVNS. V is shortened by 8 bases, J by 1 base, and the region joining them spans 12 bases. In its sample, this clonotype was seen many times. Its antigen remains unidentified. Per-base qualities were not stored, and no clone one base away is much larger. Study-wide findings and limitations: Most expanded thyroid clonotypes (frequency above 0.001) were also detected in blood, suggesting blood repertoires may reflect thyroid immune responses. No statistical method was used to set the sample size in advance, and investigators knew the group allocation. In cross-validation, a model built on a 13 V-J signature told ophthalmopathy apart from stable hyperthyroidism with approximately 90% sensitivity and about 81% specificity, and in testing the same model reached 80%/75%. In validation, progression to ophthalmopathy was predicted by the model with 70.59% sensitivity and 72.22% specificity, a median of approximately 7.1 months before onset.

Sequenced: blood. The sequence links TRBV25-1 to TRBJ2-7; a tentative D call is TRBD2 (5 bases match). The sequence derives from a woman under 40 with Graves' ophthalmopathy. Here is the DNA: TGTGCCAGCTCTATTCGGGGTTCCTACGAGCAGTACTTC. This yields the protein CASSIRGSYEQYF.